This T cell receptor (beta chain) was retrieved from a study of identical twins. The CDR3 loop spans 15 amino acids. Deletions cut 10 bases from V and 0 bases from J, with 19 bases between. The germline V gene encodes CDR1 MDHEN and CDR2 SYDVKM. TCRdb used MiXCR to reprocess the 5' RACE reads, holding one entry per CDR3 protein. Of around 280,000 distinct CDR3 sequences in the sample, more than 6.5% were seen once. These sequences were also reported in another study, on yellow fever vaccine responses in identical twins.

This chain joins TRBV28 and TRBJ2-7, with D perhaps matching TRBD1 or TRBD2 (5 bases each). The source material was memory (CD45RO+) T cells sorted from blood. This TCR was recovered from a woman between 18 and 29 years old in good health. The CDR3 loop reads CATAPGDGRSYEQYF. In DNA form, the CDR3 reads TGTGCCACTGCCCCCGGGGACGGACGCTCCTACGAGCAGTACTTC.